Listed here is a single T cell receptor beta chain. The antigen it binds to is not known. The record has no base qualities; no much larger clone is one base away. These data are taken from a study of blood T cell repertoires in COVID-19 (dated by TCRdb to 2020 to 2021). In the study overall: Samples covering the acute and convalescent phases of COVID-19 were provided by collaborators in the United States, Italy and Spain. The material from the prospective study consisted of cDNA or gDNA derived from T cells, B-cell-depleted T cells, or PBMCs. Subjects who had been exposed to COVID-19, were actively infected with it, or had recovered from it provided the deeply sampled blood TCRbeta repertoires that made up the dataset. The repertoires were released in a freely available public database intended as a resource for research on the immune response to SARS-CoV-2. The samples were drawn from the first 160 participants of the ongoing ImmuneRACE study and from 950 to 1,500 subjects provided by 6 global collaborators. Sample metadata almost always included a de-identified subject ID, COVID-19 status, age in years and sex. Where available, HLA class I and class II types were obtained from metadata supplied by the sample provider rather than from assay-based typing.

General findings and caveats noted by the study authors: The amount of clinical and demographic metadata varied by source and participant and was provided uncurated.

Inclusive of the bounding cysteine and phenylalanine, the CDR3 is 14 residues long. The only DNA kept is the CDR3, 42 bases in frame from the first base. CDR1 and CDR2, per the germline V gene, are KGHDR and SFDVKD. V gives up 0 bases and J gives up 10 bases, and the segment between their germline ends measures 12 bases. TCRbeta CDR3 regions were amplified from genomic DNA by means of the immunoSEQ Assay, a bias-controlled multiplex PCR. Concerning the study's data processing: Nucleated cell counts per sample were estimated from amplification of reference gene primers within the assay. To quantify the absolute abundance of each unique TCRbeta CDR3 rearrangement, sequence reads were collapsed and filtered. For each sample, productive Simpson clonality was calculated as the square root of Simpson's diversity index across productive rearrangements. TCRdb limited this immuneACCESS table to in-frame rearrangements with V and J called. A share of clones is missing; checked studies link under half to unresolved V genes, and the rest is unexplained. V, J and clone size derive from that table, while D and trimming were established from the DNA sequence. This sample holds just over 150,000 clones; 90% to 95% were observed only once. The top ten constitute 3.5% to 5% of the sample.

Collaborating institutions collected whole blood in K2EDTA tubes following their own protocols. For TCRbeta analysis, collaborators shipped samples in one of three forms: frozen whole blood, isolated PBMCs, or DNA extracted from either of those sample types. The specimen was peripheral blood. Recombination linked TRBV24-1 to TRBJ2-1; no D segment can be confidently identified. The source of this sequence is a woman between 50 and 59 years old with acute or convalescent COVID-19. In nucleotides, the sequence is TGTGCCACCAGTGATTTGGTTAGCCCACTGGAGCAGTTCTTC. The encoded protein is CATSDLVSPLEQFF.